A selection of T cell receptor beta chains follows, all from one sample in a study of OX40 agonist ivuxolimab in advanced cancers. This table comes from immunoSEQ multiplex PCR, and its TCRdb copy is limited to in-frame clones, with some not included. The table includes tens of thousands of clones, 89% detected once. Sequenced material: CD4+ or CD8+ T cells sorted from blood, taken in a trial of the OX40 agonist ivuxolimab. All receptors derive from an adult with an advanced solid tumor such as melanoma, head and neck, liver or kidney cancer. Both conserved end residues are part of each CDR3. D genes are given only for firm matches.

d_gene	j_gene	v_gene	CDR3aa
.	TRBJ2-7	TRBV6-1	CASSAEAAPYEQYF
TRBD2	TRBJ2-7	TRBV28	CASRELAGSYEQYF
.	TRBJ2-7	TRBV21-1	CASSKRVEIQEQYF
TRBD2	TRBJ2-7	TRBV6-1	CASSASGGRYEQYF
.	TRBJ1-4	TRBV6-1	CASSERAGGPNWKLFF
.	TRBJ2-1	TRBV4-1	CASSQEAPRLQFF
.	TRBJ1-1	TRBV13	CASSSSPGLGYTEAFF
TRBD2	TRBJ2-7	TRBV5-4	CASSHSGGPPYEQYF
.	TRBJ2-3	TRBV4-2	CASSQDPDYSTDTQYF
TRBD1	TRBJ2-3	TRBV27	CASSSGQGADTQYF
.	TRBJ2-1	TRBV19	CASQNSGFSYNEQFF
TRBD1	TRBJ2-1	TRBV19	CASNPDRGIGNEQFF
.	TRBJ1-1	TRBV19	CASSKGRGQNEAFF
.	TRBJ2-7	TRBV29-1	CSVALGGNEQYF
TRBD1	TRBJ1-2	TRBV19	CASRSPGQGFYGYTF
.	TRBJ1-1	TRBV5-1	CASSLVSGNTEAFF
TRBD1	TRBJ2-7	TRBV19	CASTPGTGGGYEQYF
.	TRBJ1-1	TRBV6-6	CASRENTEAFF
.	TRBJ1-5	TRBV10-1	CASSEFVYLGSNQPQHF
.	TRBJ2-2	TRBV4-2	CASRDSPWTAGELFF
.	TRBJ2-1	TRBV28	CASSPQHSYNEQFF
.	TRBJ2-7	TRBV11-2	CASSSGSEQYF
TRBD2	TRBJ2-7	TRBV29-1	CSAGLGAGGPYEQYF
.	TRBJ1-1	TRBV19	CASSIRAGATEAFF
.	TRBJ1-2	TRBV6-1	CASSEMSGYTF
.	TRBJ1-2	TRBV7-9	CASSSIKAGRSYGYTF
.	TRBJ1-2	TRBV27	CASMGSREGLNYGYTF
TRBD1	TRBJ1-2	TRBV19	CASSISFGTGLLYGYTF
TRBD1	TRBJ1-1	TRBV27	CASSLQGVNTEAFF
.	TRBJ2-7	TRBV7-8	CASSLVRGSYEQYF
TRBD1	TRBJ2-7	TRBV27	CASSPKSPGTASYEQYF
.	TRBJ1-2	TRBV27	CASSLVIGGQDGYTF
.	TRBJ2-7	TRBV19	CASSYEGRSGEQYF
TRBD2	TRBJ2-3	TRBV7-8	CASSLGGTSADTQYF
.	TRBJ1-4	TRBV5-4	CASRLNPTNEKLFF
TRBD2	TRBJ2-1	TRBV27	CASSLDPYTSGFTYNEQFF
.	TRBJ1-5	TRBV19	CASSLLTEYSNQPQHF
.	TRBJ1-2	TRBV27	CASSLSLEWLGLTF
.	TRBJ1-5	TRBV7-8	CASSLGLDQPQHF
.	TRBJ2-7	TRBV25-1	CASSRGTYEQYF
.	TRBJ2-7	TRBV5-3	CARRCCRGLYKQYF
.	TRBJ2-2	TRBV15	CATKGSNTGELFF
.	TRBJ1-2	TRBV5-4	CASSYVGVGLDGYTF
TRBD1	TRBJ1-1	TRBV7-2	CASSLSKDRGSTEAFF
.	TRBJ2-1	TRBV5-4	CASSLGSGTYNEQFF
TRBD2	TRBJ2-7	TRBV27	CASSELAGGGEQYF
.	TRBJ2-7	TRBV6-1	CASSAGGEQYF
.	TRBJ2-4	TRBV13	CASSRLAKNIQYF
.	.	TRBV7-9	CASSFPWGQDGDEQYF
.	TRBJ2-7	TRBV28	CASSLPAYEQYF
.	TRBJ2-7	TRBV30	CAWSWGFYEQYF
.	TRBJ1-1	TRBV11-1	CASSLLRGRNTEAFF
TRBD2	TRBJ2-1	TRBV7-9	CASSLDIGLALGGEQFF
.	TRBJ1-1	TRBV27	CASSDSRVGTTEAFF
.	TRBJ2-7	TRBV28	CASRGQFSRYEQYF
.	TRBJ2-3	TRBV5-4	CASSLAEASTDTQYF